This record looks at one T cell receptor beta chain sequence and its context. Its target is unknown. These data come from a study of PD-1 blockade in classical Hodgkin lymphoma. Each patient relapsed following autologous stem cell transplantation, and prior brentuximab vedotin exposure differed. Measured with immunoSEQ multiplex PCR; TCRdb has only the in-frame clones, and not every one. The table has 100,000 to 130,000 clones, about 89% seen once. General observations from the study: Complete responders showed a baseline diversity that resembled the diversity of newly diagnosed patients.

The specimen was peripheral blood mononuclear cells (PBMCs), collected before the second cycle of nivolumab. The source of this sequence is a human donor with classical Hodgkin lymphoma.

CDR3 region: CASSLAPYEQYF. As DNA, the CDR3 is TGTGCCAGCAGTTTAGCCCCCTACGAGCAGTACTTC. This rearrangement joins TRBV28 to TRBJ2-7; D is undetermined. The CDR3 runs to 12 residues. CDR1 is MDHEN, CDR2 SYDVKM, per germline. V was trimmed by 2 bases and J by 2 bases, leaving 4 bases between them.